Each of the 12 T cell receptor beta chains below was sequenced from the same sample in a study of technical replicates of blood from a handful of donors (dated by TCRdb to the late 2010s). Receptors were amplified or captured by the immunoSEQ multiplex PCR assay. The immuneACCESS repertoire file appears here via TCRdb, limited to in-frame rearrangements. These files lack a portion of the clones; in checked studies, under half of the deficit traces to unresolved V genes, and the cause of the others is not known. The sample table contains some 77,000 clones; only one count was recorded for around 94% of them. The ten most abundant clones make up around 0.4% of the sample. The source material was T cells isolated from PBMCs. The origin of the receptors is a human donor in good health.

The sample holds one count of this clone. The chain recombines TRBV2 with TRBJ2-3, with 10 bases that match TRBD2. Trimming took 9 bases from V and 0 from J; bases not matched to a gene: 3. Germline V gene data show CDR1 as SNHLY and CDR2 as FYNNEI. This CDR3 region has 14 residues. The CDR3 region has the DNA TGTGCCAGTGGGACTAGCGATAGCACAGATACGCAGTATTTT. Translated: CASGTSDSTDTQYF.

The rearrangement uses TRBV6-1 and TRBJ2-5, with 12 positions matching TRBD2. Per the germline V gene, CDR1 is MNHNS and CDR2 is SASEGT. J lost 7 bases, V lost 6 bases, and 9 bases had no gene match. CDR3 length equals 15 residues. CDR3 loop: CASRELAGGPGTQYF. CDR3 nucleotide sequence: TGTGCCAGCAGGGAGCTAGCGGGAGGGCCAGGGACCCAGTACTTC.

V and J are TRBV19 and TRBJ2-3; possible D gene TRBD2, 5 bases. Germline CDR1 and CDR2: LNHDA and SQIVND (reference sequence). This CDR3 has 16 residues. Trimming pared 3 bases from V and 4 bases from J, leaving 17 bases between. The CDR3: CASSIDPGGMSDTQYF. The DNA of the CDR3 is TGTGCCAGTAGTATTGATCCAGGAGGAATGTCAGATACGCAGTATTTT.

V gene TRBV7-8 combines with J gene TRBJ1-5, with D hard to call. Germline assignment: CDR1 SGHVS and CDR2 FQNEAQ. The CDR3 is 16 amino acids. Trimming shortened V by 5 bases and J by 0 bases, and 14 bases separated the two germline ends. The CDR3: CASSPKRQISNQPQHF. The CDR3 bases are TGTGCCAGCAGCCCGAAGAGGCAGATTAGCAATCAGCCCCAGCATTTT.

The chain joins TRBV5-1 to TRBJ1-1; the D is unclear. Per germline, CDR1 SGHRS and CDR2 YFSETQ. The CDR3 contains 13 residues. The V end was cut by 0 bases, the J end by 6 bases, with 9 bases between. Here the CDR3 DNA reads TGCGCCAGCAGCTTGGGATCGGTTGCTGAAGCTTTCTTT. This codes for CASSLGSVAEAFF.

The chain carries TRBV2 and TRBJ2-4; 12 bases fit TRBD2. With V trimmed by 5 bases and J by 0 bases, 8 bases remained unmatched. The CDR3 extends over 18 amino acids. Germline assignment: CDR1 SNHLY and CDR2 FYNNEI. The DNA of the CDR3 is TGTGCCAGCAGTCCGGGACTAGCGGGCCGCTTAGCCAAAAACATTCAGTACTTC. Amino acids: CASSPGLAGRLAKNIQYF.

This chain connects TRBV7-3 to TRBJ2-1, with D possibly being TRBD2 (5 bases). The CDR3 is made up of 14 amino acids. V lost 6 bases to trimming and J lost 0 bases, with 9 bases between them. From germline, CDR1 is SGHTA and CDR2 FQGTGA. The CDR3 DNA reads TGTGCCAGCAGTTCGAGGGACTCCTACAATGAGCAGTTCTTC. The encoded protein is CASSSRDSYNEQFF.

V and J are TRBV20-1 and TRBJ2-7; no firm D call. The germline gives CDR1 DFQATT, CDR2 SNEGSKA (reference sequence). This CDR3 region has 9 residues. V was cut by 4 bases and J by 4 bases, with 2 bases left in between. This CDR3 is CSATYEQYF. The CDR3 bases are TGCAGTGCTACTTACGAGCAGTACTTC.

V gene TRBV7-9 combines with J gene TRBJ1-2; D is unclear. Trimming removed 1 base at V and 2 bases at J, with 5 bases between. Germline V gene sequence: CDR1 SEHNR, CDR2 FQNEAQ (reference sequence). This CDR3 is 13 amino acids long. In nucleotides, the CDR3 is TGTGCCAGCAGCTTAGGACTAAACTATGGCTACACCTTC. Its translation: CASSLGLNYGYTF.

The V call is TRBV27, the J call TRBJ2-7; 7 positions agree with TRBD1. CDR1 and CDR2 from the germline V gene are MNHEY and SMNVEV (reference sequence). The length of the CDR3 is 14 residues. The ends lost 8 bases at V and 3 bases at J; junction bases unmatched: 10. The chain's CDR3 is CASANLGQYYEQYF. DNA of the CDR3: TGTGCCAGCGCTAACCTGGGACAGTACTACGAGCAGTACTTC.

The rearrangement links TRBV7-7 to TRBJ2-5; TRBD2 aligns across 9 bases. The CDR3 extends over 15 amino acids. Trimming took 1 base from V and 4 from J; bases not matched to a gene: 4. CDR1 and CDR2 from the germline V gene are SSHAT and FNYEAQ (reference sequence). The CDR3 DNA sequence: TGTGCCAGCAGCTTAGTAGCGGGAGCCCCAGAGACCCAGTACTTC. It codes for CASSLVAGAPETQYF.

This clone was picked up a small number of times. This rearrangement joins TRBV13 to TRBJ1-2; 9 nucleotides align to TRBD1. From germline, CDR1 is PRHDT and CDR2 FYEKMQ (reference sequence). Trimming took 5 bases from V and 5 from J; bases not matched to a gene: 6. The CDR3 extends over 14 amino acids. DNA of the CDR3: TGTGCCAGCAGCCCCGACAGGGGGGAGTATGGCTACACCTTC. Its protein product is CASSPDRGEYGYTF.